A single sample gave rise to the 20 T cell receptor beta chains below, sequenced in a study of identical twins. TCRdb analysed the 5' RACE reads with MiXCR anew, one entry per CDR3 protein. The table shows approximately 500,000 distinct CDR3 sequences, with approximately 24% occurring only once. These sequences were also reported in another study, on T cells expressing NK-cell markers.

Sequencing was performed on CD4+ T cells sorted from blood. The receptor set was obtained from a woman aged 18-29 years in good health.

CDR3 sequence reads: CAISESDKRLSYEQYF. CDR3 DNA: TGTGCCATCAGTGAGTCGGATAAGCGTCTCTCCTACGAGCAGTACTTC. The rearrangement links TRBV10-3 to TRBJ2-7, with D unresolved. The CDR3 runs to 16 residues. The ends were cut back, 0 bases at V and 0 bases at J, with 12 bases in the middle. Germline assignment: CDR1 ENHRY and CDR2 SYGVKD.

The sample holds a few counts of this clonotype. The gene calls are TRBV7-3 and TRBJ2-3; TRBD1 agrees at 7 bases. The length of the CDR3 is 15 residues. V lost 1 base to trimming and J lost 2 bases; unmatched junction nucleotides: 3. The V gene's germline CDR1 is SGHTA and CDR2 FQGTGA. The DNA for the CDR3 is TGTGCCAGCAGCTTAAGAGGGGGCTACACAGATACGCAGTATTTT. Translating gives CASSLRGGYTDTQYF.

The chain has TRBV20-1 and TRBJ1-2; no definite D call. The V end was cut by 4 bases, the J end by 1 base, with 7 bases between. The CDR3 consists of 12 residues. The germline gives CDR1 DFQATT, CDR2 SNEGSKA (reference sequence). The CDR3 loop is CSANKINYGYTF. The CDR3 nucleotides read TGCAGTGCTAATAAGATTAACTATGGCTACACCTTC.

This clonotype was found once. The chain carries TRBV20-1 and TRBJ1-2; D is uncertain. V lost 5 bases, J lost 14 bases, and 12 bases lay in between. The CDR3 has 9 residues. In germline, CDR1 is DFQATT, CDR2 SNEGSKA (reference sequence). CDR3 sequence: CSAGLLGTF. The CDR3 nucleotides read TGCAGTGCTGGGCTTTTGGGTACCTTC.

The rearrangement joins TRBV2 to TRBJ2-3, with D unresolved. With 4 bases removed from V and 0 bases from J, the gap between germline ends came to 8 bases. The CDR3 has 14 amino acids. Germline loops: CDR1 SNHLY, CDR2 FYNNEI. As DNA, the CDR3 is TGTGCCAGCAGTGGCAGGAAGAGCACAGATACGCAGTATTTT. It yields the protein CASSGRKSTDTQYF.

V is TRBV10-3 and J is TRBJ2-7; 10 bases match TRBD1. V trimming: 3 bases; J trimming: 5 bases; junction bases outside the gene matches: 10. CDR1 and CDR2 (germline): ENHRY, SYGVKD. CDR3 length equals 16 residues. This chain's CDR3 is CAISDRAGQGTHEQYF. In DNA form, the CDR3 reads TGTGCCATCAGTGATCGGGCGGGACAGGGGACCCACGAGCAGTACTTC.

The CDR3 nucleotides are TGCAGCGTTGCGTTAGGACAGGTAGGGGACGAGCAGTACTTC. Amino acid sequence: CSVALGQVGDEQYF. V is TRBV29-1 and J is TRBJ2-7; TRBD1 matches at 7 bases. Trimming took 4 bases from V and 5 from J; bases not matched to a gene: 11. This CDR3 spans 14 amino acids. Germline-derived CDR1 and CDR2 are SQVTM and ANQGSEA.

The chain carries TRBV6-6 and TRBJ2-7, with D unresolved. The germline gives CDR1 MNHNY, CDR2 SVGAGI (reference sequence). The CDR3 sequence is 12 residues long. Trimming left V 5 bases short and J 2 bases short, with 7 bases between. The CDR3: CASSKGTYEQYF. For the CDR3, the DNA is TGTGCCAGCAGTAAGGGTACCTACGAGCAGTACTTC.

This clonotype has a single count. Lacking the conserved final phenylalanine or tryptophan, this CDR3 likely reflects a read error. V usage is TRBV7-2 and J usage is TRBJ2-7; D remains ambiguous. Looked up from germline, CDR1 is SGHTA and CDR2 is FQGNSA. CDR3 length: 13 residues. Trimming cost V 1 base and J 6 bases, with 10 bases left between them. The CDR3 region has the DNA TGTGCCAGCAGCTTAGAGCCTCCCATCGAGCAGTACCTC. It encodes CASSLEPPIEQYL.

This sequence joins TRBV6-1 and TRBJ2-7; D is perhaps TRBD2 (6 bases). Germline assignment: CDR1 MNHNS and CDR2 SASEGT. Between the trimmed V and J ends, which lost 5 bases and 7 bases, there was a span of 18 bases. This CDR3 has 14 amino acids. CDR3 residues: CASSQWGETREQYF. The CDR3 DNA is TGTGCCAGCAGTCAATGGGGGGAGACGAGGGAGCAGTACTTC.

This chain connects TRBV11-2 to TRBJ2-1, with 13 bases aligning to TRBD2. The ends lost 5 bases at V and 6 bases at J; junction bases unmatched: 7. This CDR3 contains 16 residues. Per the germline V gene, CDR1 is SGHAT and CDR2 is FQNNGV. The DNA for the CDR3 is TGTGCCAGCAGCCTGTCGGGGACTAGCGGGGCCAATGAGCAGTTCTTC. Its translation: CASSLSGTSGANEQFF.

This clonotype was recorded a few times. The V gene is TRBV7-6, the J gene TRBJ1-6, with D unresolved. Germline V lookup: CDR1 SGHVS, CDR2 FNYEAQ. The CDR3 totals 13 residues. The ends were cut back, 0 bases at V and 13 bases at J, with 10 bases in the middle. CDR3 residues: CASSLATRAPLHF. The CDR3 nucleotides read TGTGCCAGCAGCTTAGCGACACGGGCCCCCCTCCACTTT.

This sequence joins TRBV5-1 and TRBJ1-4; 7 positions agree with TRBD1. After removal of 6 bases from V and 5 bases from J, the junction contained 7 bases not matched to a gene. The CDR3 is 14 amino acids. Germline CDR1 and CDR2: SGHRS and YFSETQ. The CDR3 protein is CASTRTGDNEKLFF. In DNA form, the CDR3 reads TGCGCCAGCACCCGGACAGGTGACAATGAAAAACTGTTTTTT. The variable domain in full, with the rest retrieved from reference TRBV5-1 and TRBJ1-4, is KAGVTQTPRYLIKTRGQQVTLSCSPISGHRSVSWYQQTPGQGLQFLFEYFSETQRNKGNFPGRFSGRQFSNSRSEMNVSTLELGDSALYLCASTRTGDNEKLFFGSGTQLSVL.

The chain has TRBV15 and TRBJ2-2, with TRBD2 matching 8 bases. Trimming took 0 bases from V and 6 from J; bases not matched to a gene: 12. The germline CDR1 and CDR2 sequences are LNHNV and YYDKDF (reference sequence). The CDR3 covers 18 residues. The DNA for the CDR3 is TGTGCCACCAGCAGAGATATCCCCTGGCGGGGGGCGGCCGGGGAGCTGTTTTTT. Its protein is CATSRDIPWRGAAGELFF.

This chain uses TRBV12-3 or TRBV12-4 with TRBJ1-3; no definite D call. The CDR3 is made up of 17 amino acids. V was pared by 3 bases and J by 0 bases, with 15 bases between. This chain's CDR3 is CASSFGSILYSGNTIYF. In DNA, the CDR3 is TGTGCCAGCAGTTTTGGTTCGATCCTTTACTCTGGAAACACCATATATTTT.

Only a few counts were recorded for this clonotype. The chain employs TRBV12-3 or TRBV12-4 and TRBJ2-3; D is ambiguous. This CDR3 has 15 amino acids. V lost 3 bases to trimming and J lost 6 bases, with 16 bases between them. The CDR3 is CASSLRLVVKDTQYF. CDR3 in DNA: TGTGCCAGCAGTTTGAGGCTAGTTGTGAAGGATACGCAGTATTTT.

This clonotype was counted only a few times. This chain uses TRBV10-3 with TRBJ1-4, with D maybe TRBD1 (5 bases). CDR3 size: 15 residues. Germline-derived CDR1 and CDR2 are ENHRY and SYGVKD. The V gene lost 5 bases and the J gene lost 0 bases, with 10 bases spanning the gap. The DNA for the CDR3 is TGTGCCATCAGTTCCAGGGAGGCAACTAATGAAAAACTGTTTTTT. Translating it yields CAISSREATNEKLFF.

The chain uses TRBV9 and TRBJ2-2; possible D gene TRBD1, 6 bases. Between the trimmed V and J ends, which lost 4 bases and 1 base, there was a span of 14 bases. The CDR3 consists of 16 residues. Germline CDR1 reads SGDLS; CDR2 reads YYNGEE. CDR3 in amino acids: CASSTGLSLNTGELFF. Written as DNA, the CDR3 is TGTGCCAGCAGCACAGGGTTGTCCCTGAACACCGGGGAGCTGTTTTTT.

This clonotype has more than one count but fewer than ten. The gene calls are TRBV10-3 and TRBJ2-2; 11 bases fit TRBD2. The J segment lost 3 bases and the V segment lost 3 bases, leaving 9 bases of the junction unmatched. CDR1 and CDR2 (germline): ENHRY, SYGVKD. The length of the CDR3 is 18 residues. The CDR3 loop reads CAISDTLAGGRYTGELFF. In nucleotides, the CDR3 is TGTGCCATCAGTGACACCCTAGCGGGAGGAAGGTACACCGGGGAGCTGTTTTTT.

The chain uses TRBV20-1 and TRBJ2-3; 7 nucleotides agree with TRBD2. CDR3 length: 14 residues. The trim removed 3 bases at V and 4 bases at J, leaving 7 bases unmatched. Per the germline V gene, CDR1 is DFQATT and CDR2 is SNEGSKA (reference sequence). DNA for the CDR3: TGCAGTGCTAGGCGTGGGAGGGGAGCAGATACGCAGTATTTT. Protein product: CSARRGRGADTQYF.